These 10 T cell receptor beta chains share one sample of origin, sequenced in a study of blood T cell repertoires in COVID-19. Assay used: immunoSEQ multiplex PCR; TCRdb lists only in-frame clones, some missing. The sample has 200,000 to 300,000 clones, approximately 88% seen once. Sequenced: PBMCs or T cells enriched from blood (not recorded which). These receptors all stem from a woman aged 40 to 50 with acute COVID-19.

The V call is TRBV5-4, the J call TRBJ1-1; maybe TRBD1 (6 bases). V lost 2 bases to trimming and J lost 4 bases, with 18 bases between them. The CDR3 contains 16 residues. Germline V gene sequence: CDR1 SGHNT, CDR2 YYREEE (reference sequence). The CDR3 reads CASSFRGGGEGTEAFF. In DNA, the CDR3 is TGTGCCAGCAGCTTCAGGGGCGGGGGGGAAGGCACTGAAGCTTTCTTT.

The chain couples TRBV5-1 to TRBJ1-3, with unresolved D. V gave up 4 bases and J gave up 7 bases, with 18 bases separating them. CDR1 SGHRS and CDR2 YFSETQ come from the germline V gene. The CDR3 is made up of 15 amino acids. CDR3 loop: CASSARVEGSNTIYF. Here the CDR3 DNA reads TGCGCCAGCAGCGCCCGGGTTGAGGGCTCGAACACCATATATTTT.

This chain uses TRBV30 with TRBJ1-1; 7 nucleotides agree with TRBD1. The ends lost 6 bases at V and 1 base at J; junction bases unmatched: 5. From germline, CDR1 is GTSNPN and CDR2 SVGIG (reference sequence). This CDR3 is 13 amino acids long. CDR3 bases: TGTGCCTGCCACCGGGACAGGAACACTGAAGCTTTCTTT. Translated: CACHRDRNTEAFF.

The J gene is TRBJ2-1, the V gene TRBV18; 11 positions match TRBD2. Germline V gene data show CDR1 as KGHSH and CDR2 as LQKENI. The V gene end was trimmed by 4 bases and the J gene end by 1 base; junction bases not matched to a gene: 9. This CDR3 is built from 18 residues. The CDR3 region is CASSLLMTSGVSYNEQFF. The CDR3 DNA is TGTGCCAGCTCACTATTAATGACTAGCGGGGTTTCCTACAATGAGCAGTTCTTC.

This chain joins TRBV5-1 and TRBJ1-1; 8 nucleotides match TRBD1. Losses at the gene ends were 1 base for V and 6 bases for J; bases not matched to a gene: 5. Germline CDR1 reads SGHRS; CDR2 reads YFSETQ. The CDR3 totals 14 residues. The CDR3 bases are TGCGCCAGCAGCTTGCACAGGGGGAGGTCTGAAGCTTTCTTT. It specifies CASSLHRGRSEAFF. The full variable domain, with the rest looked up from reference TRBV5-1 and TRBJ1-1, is KAGVTQTPRYLIKTRGQQVTLSCSPISGHRSVSWYQQTPGQGLQFLFEYFSETQRNKGNFPGRFSGRQFSNSRSEMNVSTLELGDSALYLCASSLHRGRSEAFFGQGTRLTVV.

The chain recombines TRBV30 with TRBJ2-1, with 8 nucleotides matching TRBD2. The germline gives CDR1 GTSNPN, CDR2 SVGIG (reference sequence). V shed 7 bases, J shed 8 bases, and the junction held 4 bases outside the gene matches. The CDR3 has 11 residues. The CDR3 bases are TGTGCCTCAGGACTAGCCCATGAGCAGTTCTTC. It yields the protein CASGLAHEQFF.

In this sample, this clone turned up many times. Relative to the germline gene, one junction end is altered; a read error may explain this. The CDR3 protein is CASSQAGTGDSNQPQHF. In DNA form, the CDR3 reads TGTGCCAGCAGTCAAGCCGGGACAGGTGATAGCAATCAGCCCCAGCATTTT. The chain has TRBV6-1 and TRBJ1-5; 8 nucleotides match TRBD1. CDR3 length: 17 residues. CDR1 MNHNS and CDR2 SASEGT come from the germline V gene.

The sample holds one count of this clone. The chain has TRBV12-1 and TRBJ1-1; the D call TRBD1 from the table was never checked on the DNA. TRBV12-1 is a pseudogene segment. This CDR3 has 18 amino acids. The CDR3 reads CASSFVKGAQNWNTEAFF. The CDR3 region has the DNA TGTGCCAGCAGCTTTGTAAAGGGGGCCCAGAATTGGAACACTGAAGCTTTCTTT.

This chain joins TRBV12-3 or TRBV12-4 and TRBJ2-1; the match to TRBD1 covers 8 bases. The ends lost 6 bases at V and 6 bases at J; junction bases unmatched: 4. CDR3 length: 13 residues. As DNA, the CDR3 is TGTGCCAGCAGATTACAGGGGGGCAATGAGCAGTTCTTC. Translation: CASRLQGGNEQFF.

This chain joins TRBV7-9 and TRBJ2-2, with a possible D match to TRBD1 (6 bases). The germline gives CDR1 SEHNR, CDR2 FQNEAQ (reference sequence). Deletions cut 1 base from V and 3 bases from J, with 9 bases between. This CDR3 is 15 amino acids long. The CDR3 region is CASSLDRAYTGELFF. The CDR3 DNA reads TGTGCCAGCAGCTTAGACAGGGCATACACCGGGGAGCTGTTTTTT. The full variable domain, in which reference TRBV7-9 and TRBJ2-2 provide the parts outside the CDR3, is DTGVSQNPRHKITKRGQNVTFRCDPISEHNRLYWYRQTLGQGPEFLTYFQNEAQLEKSRLLSDRFSAERPKGSFSTLEIQRTEQGDSAMYLCASSLDRAYTGELFFGEGSRLTVL.